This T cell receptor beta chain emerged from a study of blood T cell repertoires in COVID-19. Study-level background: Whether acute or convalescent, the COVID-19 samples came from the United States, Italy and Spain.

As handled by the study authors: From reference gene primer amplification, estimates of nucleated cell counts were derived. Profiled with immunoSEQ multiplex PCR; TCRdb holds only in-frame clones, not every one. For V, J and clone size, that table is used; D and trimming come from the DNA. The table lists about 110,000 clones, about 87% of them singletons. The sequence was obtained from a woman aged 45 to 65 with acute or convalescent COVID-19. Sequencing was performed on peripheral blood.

The DNA of the CDR3 is TGTGCCAGCAGCTTAGGAGGGTTGAACACTGAAGCTTTCTTT. Amino acid sequence: CASSLGGLNTEAFF. The V call is TRBV7-3, the J call TRBJ1-1; D ambiguous. The V and J ends lost 2 bases and 0 bases respectively, with 7 bases between them. The CDR3 sequence is 14 residues long. The V gene's germline CDR1 is SGHTA and CDR2 FQGTGA.